This record covers a single TCR beta chain. Its antigen remains unidentified. This record comes from a study of T cell responses to AZD1222 COVID-19 vaccine. General observations from the study: A mostly white British donor set with more females was recruited, and clonal diversity was possibly underestimated.

V lost 0 bases and J lost 6, with 7 bases in between. CDR3 size: 13 residues. Germline CDR1 and CDR2: KGHSH and LQKENI. TCRdb keeps only in-frame clones here, not all; method: immunoSEQ multiplex PCR. The table lists tens of thousands of clones, 83% of them singletons, with 52% in the top ten. The sample consisted of peripheral blood, taken on day 0 of AZD1222 vaccination. The V and J genes are TRBV18 and TRBJ2-3, with D unresolved. The receptor's source is an adult in good health. The CDR3 region is CASSPPTPDTQYF. The CDR3 DNA follows: TGTGCCAGCTCACCACCGACGCCGGATACGCAGTATTTT.